The 27 T cell receptor beta chains below all came from one sample that was sequenced in a study of shared clonotypes between healthy human individuals (dated by TCRdb to 2020 to 2021). Library prep was done by the immunoSEQ multiplex PCR assay. Imported from immuneACCESS, the table was reduced by TCRdb to in-frame sequences with V and J called. These copies leave out some clones; in studies compared against another copy, an unresolved V gene accounts for under half, and the cause of the remainder is not known. The table for this sample lists around 430,000 clones; about 85% of them were counted only once. About 13% of the sample is in the top ten clones. The sequencing sample was made of PBMCs. The receptors come from a woman aged 35 to 49 in good health. Some clones in this sample may be carry-over from other donors' samples.

This clone has only one observation. The chain combines TRBV6-5 with TRBJ2-7, with TRBD1 matching 8 bases. Germline CDR1 is MNHEY and CDR2 is SVGAGI. This CDR3 is built from 11 residues. The junction had 6 bases not matched to a gene; V was cut back by 10 bases and J by 7 bases. The CDR3 sequence is CATTGGTEQYF. CDR3 DNA: TGTGCCACTACAGGGGGTACAGAGCAGTACTTC.

This clone occurred a few times. The chain links TRBV7-2 to TRBJ1-3, with TRBD1 matching over 7 bases. Trimming took 4 bases from V and 1 from J; bases not matched to a gene: 4. This CDR3 contains 15 residues. Germline loops: CDR1 SGHTA, CDR2 FQGNSA. CDR3 sequence reads: CASSSTTGSGNTIYF. Written as DNA, the CDR3 is TGTGCCAGCAGCTCCACGACAGGGTCTGGAAACACCATATATTTT.

Ten or more counts support this clone. The chain couples TRBV29-1 to TRBJ2-3; TRBD2 is a possible D gene (5 bases). Looked up from germline, CDR1 is SQVTM and CDR2 is ANQGSEA. The CDR3 totals 13 residues. The V end lost 7 bases, the J end lost 0 bases, and 11 bases lay between the germline ends. The DNA of the CDR3 is TGCAGCGCCAGCGGACCGAGCACAGATACGCAGTATTTT. Translation: CSASGPSTDTQYF.

As regards this clone: This sample also contains other DNA sequences that code for the same CDR3. V and J are TRBV29-1 and TRBJ2-5; D gene unclear. V was cut by 7 bases and J by 1 base, with 7 bases left in between. The CDR3 spans 11 residues. Germline CDR1 reads SQVTM; CDR2 reads ANQGSEA. Written as DNA, the CDR3 is TGCAGCGGCGGACCCCAAGAGACCCAGTACTTC. This translates into CSGGPQETQYF.

The chain combines TRBV28 with TRBJ1-4; 7 nucleotides line up with TRBD1. Germline V gives CDR1 MDHEN, CDR2 SYDVKM. The CDR3 runs to 17 residues. The junction had 12 bases not matched to a gene; V was cut back by 4 bases and J by 4 bases. The CDR3 spells CASSSPTGTVFNEKLFF. The CDR3 DNA sequence: TGTGCCAGCAGTTCGCCTACCGGGACAGTGTTTAATGAAAAACTGTTTTTT.

The chain employs TRBV15 and TRBJ1-1, with 7 bases that match TRBD1. The CDR3 is 16 amino acids. V was pared by 3 bases and J by 1 base, with 8 bases of the junction left unmatched. Germline CDR1 reads LNHNV; CDR2 reads YYDKDF (reference sequence). The CDR3 loop reads CATSSDRVSSNTEAFF. The CDR3 DNA is TGTGCCACCAGCAGCGACAGGGTCTCGTCGAACACTGAAGCTTTCTTT.

The chain employs TRBV30 and TRBJ1-6; 7 bases fit TRBD1. This CDR3 region has 12 residues. Looked up from germline, CDR1 is GTSNPN and CDR2 is SVGIG (reference sequence). After removal of 7 bases from V and 8 bases from J, the junction contained 5 bases not matched to a gene. This chain's CDR3 is CASTGTYSPLHF. The CDR3 DNA reads as TGTGCCTCGACAGGGACCTATTCACCCCTCCACTTT.

The chain is built from TRBV9 and TRBJ2-7; possible D gene TRBD1, 5 bases. There are 13 residues in the CDR3. V gave up 0 bases and J gave up 6 bases, with 10 bases separating them. CDR1 SGDLS and CDR2 YYNGEE come from the germline V gene. As DNA, the CDR3 is TGTGCCAGCAGCGTAGGGGCAGGGCCCGAGCAGTACTTC. It translates to CASSVGAGPEQYF.

A word on this clone: One junction end disagrees with the germline gene, perhaps due to a read error. CDR3 loop: CASSGGLAGPYEQYF. DNA for the CDR3: TGCGCCAGCAGTGGGGGACTAGCGGGACCTTACGAGCAGTACTTC. V usage is TRBV6-5 and J usage is TRBJ2-7, with 13 bases matching TRBD2. The CDR3 is made up of 15 amino acids. The germline gives CDR1 MNHEY, CDR2 SVGAGI.

The chain employs TRBV27 and TRBJ2-6; tentatively, D is TRBD2 (5 bases). V was trimmed by 3 bases and J by 0 bases, leaving 12 bases between them. Germline CDR1 MNHEY, CDR2 SMNVEV (reference sequence). The CDR3 is 17 amino acids. CDR3 in DNA: TGTGCCAGCAGTTTTCGTTGGACTTTCTCTGGGGCCAACGTCCTGACTTTC. It is translated as CASSFRWTFSGANVLTF.

Written as DNA, the CDR3 is TGTGCCAGCAGCTTAGAGGACGCCAGCTCCTACGAGCAGTACTTC. This gives the protein CASSLEDASSYEQYF. The rearrangement joins TRBV7-6 to TRBJ2-7, with D hard to call. Germline CDR1 SGHVS, CDR2 FNYEAQ. The V gene lost 1 base and the J gene lost 0 bases, with 10 bases spanning the gap. The CDR3 contains 15 residues. Full variable domain (missing parts from reference TRBV7-6 and TRBJ2-7): GAGVSQSPRYKVTKRGQDVALRCDPISGHVSLYWYRQALGQGPEFLTYFNYEAQQDKSGLPNDRFSAERPEGSISTLTIQRTEQRDSAMYRCASSLEDASSYEQYFGPGTRLTVT.

CDR3 residues: CAISGEGTSYNEQFF. CDR3 in DNA: TGTGCCATCAGTGGGGAAGGGACAAGCTACAATGAGCAGTTCTTC. V gene TRBV10-3 combines with J gene TRBJ2-1, with a weak D call TRBD1 (6 bases). The CDR3 runs to 15 residues. V lost 4 bases and J lost 3, with 13 bases in between. Germline CDR1 is ENHRY and CDR2 is SYGVKD.

In this sample, this clone turned up a few times. This chain joins TRBV5-1 and TRBJ2-7, with D unresolved. V was cut by 0 bases and J by 3 bases, with 7 bases left in between. Germline V gene lookup returns CDR1 SGHRS and CDR2 YFSETQ. The CDR3 contains 13 residues. The CDR3 DNA reads TGCGCCAGCAGCTTGGGGCAGGACTACGAGCAGTACTTC. Translating gives CASSLGQDYEQYF.

This clone occurred once. The CDR3 bases are TGTGCCAGCAGTCCTCATAGCGGGAGAGGAAACATTCAGTACTTC. Translating gives CASSPHSGRGNIQYF. This chain uses TRBV28 with TRBJ2-4; 9 bases line up with TRBD2. This CDR3 region has 15 residues. Losses at the gene ends were 5 bases for V and 6 bases for J; bases not matched to a gene: 8. Germline V gene lookup returns CDR1 MDHEN and CDR2 SYDVKM.

In its sample, this clone was seen once. This chain links TRBV7-9 with TRBJ2-7; 9 positions match TRBD2. CDR3 length: 15 residues. Germline CDR1 reads SEHNR; CDR2 reads FQNEAQ (reference sequence). Unmatched junction bases numbered 3, after V lost 1 base and J lost 2 bases. The CDR3 here is CASSLVLAGTYEQYF. CDR3 DNA: TGTGCCAGCAGCTTAGTCCTAGCGGGGACCTACGAGCAGTACTTC.

The sample holds many counts of this clone. The rearrangement joins TRBV19 to TRBJ2-1; tentative D call: TRBD2 (5 bases). The CDR3 is 15 residues long. V was cut by 7 bases and J by 2 bases, with 15 bases left in between. Germline V gene sequence: CDR1 LNHDA, CDR2 SQIVND (reference sequence). CDR3 amino acids: CASTPRGEAYNEQFF. The DNA for the CDR3 is TGTGCCAGTACGCCTCGGGGAGAAGCCTACAATGAGCAGTTCTTC.

The chain recombines TRBV19 with TRBJ1-3; a possible D gene is TRBD1 (5 bases). This CDR3 is 15 amino acids long. Germline CDR1 reads LNHDA; CDR2 reads SQIVND (reference sequence). V lost 7 bases and J 0 bases, leaving 13 bases between the germline ends. CDR3 sequence: CASTPGPNSGNTIYF. In nucleotides, the CDR3 is TGTGCCAGTACCCCGGGGCCGAACTCTGGAAACACCATATATTTT.

CDR3 in amino acids: CASSLHPSSGNTIYF. The CDR3, as DNA: TGTGCCAGCAGCTTACACCCGAGCTCTGGAAACACCATATATTTT. V gene TRBV11-2 combines with J gene TRBJ1-3; D is uncertain. In germline, CDR1 is SGHAT, CDR2 FQNNGV. The CDR3 loop spans 15 amino acids. V lost 2 bases, J lost 0 bases, and 8 bases lay in between.

V and J are TRBV5-1 and TRBJ1-2; the match to TRBD1 covers 8 bases. Germline lookup yields CDR1 SGHRS and CDR2 YFSETQ. The V segment lost 3 bases and the J segment 4 bases; nucleotides outside the gene matches: 8. The CDR3 is 15 amino acids. In DNA form, the CDR3 reads TGCGCCAGCAGCTCGGGACAGGTCGGTACCTATGGCTACACCTTC. It encodes CASSSGQVGTYGYTF.

J is TRBJ2-1 and V is TRBV5-1; D possibly corresponds to TRBD2 (5 bases). The CDR3 sequence is 13 residues long. V lost 0 bases and J lost 8, with 9 bases in between. Germline V gene data show CDR1 as SGHRS and CDR2 as YFSETQ. CDR3 sequence: CASSLGAGDEQFF. The CDR3 DNA reads TGCGCCAGCAGCTTGGGGGCCGGGGATGAGCAGTTCTTC.

The genes are TRBV29-1 and TRBJ2-1, with 8 bases lining up with TRBD2. Germline V gene data show CDR1 as SQVTM and CDR2 as ANQGSEA. The CDR3 totals 12 residues. J gave up 15 bases and V 6 bases, and 13 bases lay outside the gene matches. In DNA form, the CDR3 reads TGCAGCGTGGGGAATCCGGGGACTAGTCCGTTCTTC. This translates into CSVGNPGTSPFF.

This clone was counted a few times. The rearrangement joins TRBV7-9 to TRBJ1-1; a possible D gene is TRBD1 (5 bases). Trimming removed 5 bases from V and 3 bases from J, with 10 bases in between. This CDR3 is built from 13 residues. CDR1 is SEHNR and CDR2 is FQNEAQ in the germline V gene (reference sequence). The CDR3 DNA reads TGTGCCAGCAGCCCGGACACCTACACTGAAGCTTTCTTT. Amino acid sequence: CASSPDTYTEAFF.

This chain links TRBV11-3 with TRBJ2-2; D is possibly TRBD1 or TRBD2 (5 bases each). Germline V gene sequence: CDR1 SGHNT, CDR2 YENEEA. This CDR3 spans 15 amino acids. V lost 6 bases and J 3 bases, leaving 14 bases between the germline ends. The CDR3 loop is CASRRTGTDTGELFF. CDR3 DNA: TGTGCCAGCAGAAGAACCGGGACGGACACCGGGGAGCTGTTTTTT.

The genes are TRBV7-6 and TRBJ2-1, with 15 bases fitting TRBD2. V trimming: 4 bases; J trimming: 2 bases; junction bases outside the gene matches: 3. CDR3 length: 17 amino acids. Germline values: CDR1 SGHVS, CDR2 FNYEAQ. The CDR3 coding sequence is TGTGCCAGCAGCTCAGGACTAGCGGGAGGGCCCTACAATGAGCAGTTCTTC. This codes for CASSSGLAGGPYNEQFF.

This chain uses TRBV19 with TRBJ2-1, with 10 positions matching TRBD2. This CDR3 is built from 14 residues. V was clipped by 6 bases and J by 7 bases; unmatched bases: 6. The germline V gene encodes CDR1 LNHDA and CDR2 SQIVND (reference sequence). CDR3: CASREREGRNEQFF. The CDR3 DNA reads TGTGCCAGTAGAGAGCGGGAGGGCCGAAATGAGCAGTTCTTC.

This clone has just one count. The chain is built from TRBV19 and TRBJ2-3, with 7 bases identical to TRBD2. J gave up 5 bases and V 2 bases, and 7 bases lay outside the gene matches. This CDR3 has 15 amino acids. Germline V gene data show CDR1 as LNHDA and CDR2 as SQIVND (reference sequence). The CDR3 region is CASSITRLAGDTQYF. The DNA of the CDR3 is TGTGCCAGTAGTATAACCCGACTAGCCGGAGATACGCAGTATTTT.

This clone was observed a handful of times. The genes are TRBV19 and TRBJ2-7; 9 bases are shared with TRBD1. The CDR3 extends over 14 amino acids. The germline CDR1 and CDR2 sequences are LNHDA and SQIVND (reference sequence). V shed 3 bases, J shed 6 bases, and the junction held 6 bases outside the gene matches. DNA for the CDR3: TGTGCCAGTAGTATTGGGAAGACAGGGGGCGAGCAGTACTTC. Its translation: CASSIGKTGGEQYF.